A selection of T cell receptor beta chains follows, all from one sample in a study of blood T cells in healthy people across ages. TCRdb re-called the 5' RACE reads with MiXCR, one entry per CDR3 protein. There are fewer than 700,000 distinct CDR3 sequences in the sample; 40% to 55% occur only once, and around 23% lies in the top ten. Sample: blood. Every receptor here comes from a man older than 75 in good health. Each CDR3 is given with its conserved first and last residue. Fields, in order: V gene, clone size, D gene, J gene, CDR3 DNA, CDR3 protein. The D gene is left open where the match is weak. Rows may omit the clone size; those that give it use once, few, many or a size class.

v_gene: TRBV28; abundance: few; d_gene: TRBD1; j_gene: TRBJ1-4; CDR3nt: TGTGCCAGCAGTTTACCCCCACGACAGGGGTCTAATGAAAAACTGTTTTTT; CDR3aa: CASSLPPRQGSNEKLFF
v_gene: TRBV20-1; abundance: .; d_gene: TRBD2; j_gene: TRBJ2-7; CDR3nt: TGCAGTGCTAGAGATTCCCGGACTAGCGGGAACTACGAGCAGTACTTC; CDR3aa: CSARDSRTSGNYEQYF
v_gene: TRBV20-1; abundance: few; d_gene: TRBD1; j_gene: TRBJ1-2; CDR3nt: TGCAGTGCTAGAATTGGGGACAGGGGACCTGGCTACACCTTC; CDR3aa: CSARIGDRGPGYTF
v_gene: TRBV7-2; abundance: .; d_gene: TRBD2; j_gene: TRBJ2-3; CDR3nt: TGTGCCAGCAGCTTAATAGCGGGAGATACGCAGTATTTT; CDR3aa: CASSLIAGDTQYF
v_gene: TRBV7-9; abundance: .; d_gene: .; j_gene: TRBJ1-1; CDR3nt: TGTGCCAGCAGCCCTCAGGCACAGAAGAACACTAAAGCTTTCTTT; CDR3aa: CASSPQAQKNTKAFF
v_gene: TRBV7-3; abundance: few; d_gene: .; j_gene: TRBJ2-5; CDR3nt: TGTGCCAGCAGCTTTGACAGCCAAGAGACCCAGTACTTC; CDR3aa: CASSFDSQETQYF
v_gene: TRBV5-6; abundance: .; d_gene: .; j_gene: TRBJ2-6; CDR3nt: TGTGCCAGCAGCTTCGCCGGGCCTGGGGCCAACGTCCTGACTTTC; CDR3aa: CASSFAGPGANVLTF
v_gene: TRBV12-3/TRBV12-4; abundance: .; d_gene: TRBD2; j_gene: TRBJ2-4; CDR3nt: TGTGCCAGCAGTTTCGGCCTAGCGGGGAACATTCAGTACTTC; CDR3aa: CASSFGLAGNIQYF
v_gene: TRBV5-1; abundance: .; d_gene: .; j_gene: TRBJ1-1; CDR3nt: TGCGCCAGCAGCTATCAAGAGAACACTGAAGCTTTCTTT; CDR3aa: CASSYQENTEAFF
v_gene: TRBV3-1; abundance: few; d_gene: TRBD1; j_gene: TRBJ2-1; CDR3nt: TGTGCCAGCAGCCAGCCGGGACAGGGTCGCCCTGAGCAGTTCTTC; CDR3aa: CASSQPGQGRPEQFF
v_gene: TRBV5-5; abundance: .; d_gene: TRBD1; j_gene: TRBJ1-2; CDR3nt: TGTGCCAGCAGCTTGGGGGACACCGGGACAGGGAGGTATGGCTACACCTTC; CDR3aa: CASSLGDTGTGRYGYTF
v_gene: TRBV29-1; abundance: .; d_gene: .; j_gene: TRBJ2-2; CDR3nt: TGCAGCGTTGGGAGGGTCGCGAACACCGGGGAGCTGTTTTTT; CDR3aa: CSVGRVANTGELFF
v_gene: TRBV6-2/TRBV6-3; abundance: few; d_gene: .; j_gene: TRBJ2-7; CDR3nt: TGTGCCAGCACCCCCGGGGAGGCCTACGAGCAGTACTTC; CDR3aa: CASTPGEAYEQYF
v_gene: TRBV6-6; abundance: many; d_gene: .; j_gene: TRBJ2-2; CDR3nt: TGTGCCAGCAGGGGCGGAGTCCTAACCGGGGAGCTGTTTTTT; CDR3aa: CASRGGVLTGELFF
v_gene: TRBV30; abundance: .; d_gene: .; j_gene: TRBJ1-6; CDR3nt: TGTGCCTGGAGTAACCCCCGCGACGCGGCAGATAATTCACCCCTCCACTTT; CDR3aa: CAWSNPRDAADNSPLHF
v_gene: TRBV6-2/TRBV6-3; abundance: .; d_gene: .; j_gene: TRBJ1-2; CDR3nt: TGTGCCAGCAGTGACGGTGACTATGGCTACACCTTC; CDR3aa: CASSDGDYGYTF
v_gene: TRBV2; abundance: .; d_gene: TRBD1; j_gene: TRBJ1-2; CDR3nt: TGTGCCAGCAGAGGACAGGCAGCGCATGGCTACACCTTC; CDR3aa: CASRGQAAHGYTF
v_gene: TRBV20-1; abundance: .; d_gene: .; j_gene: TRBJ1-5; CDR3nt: TGCAGTGCTAGAGTTGAGGGGCGGGTCAATCAGCCCCAGCATTTT; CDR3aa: CSARVEGRVNQPQHF
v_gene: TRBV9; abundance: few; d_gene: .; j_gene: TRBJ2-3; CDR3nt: TGTGCCAGCAGCCGTCGTGGGGCAGATACGCAGTATTTT; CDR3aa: CASSRRGADTQYF
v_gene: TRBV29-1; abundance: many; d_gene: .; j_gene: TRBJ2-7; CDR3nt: TGCAGCGTCCAAACAACAGGCTGGGGAAGCGAGCAGTACTTC; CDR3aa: CSVQTTGWGSEQYF
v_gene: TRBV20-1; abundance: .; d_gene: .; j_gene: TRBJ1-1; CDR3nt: TGCAGTGCCCCGGGAGTAGGGGCTGAAGCTTTCTTT; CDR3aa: CSAPGVGAEAFF
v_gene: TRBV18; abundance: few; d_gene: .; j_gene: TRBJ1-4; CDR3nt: TGTGCCAGCTCACGTAACAGGGAGAGTTACGAAAAACTGTTTTTT; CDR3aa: CASSRNRESYEKLFF
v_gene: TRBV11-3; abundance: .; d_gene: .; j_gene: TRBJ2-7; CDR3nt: TGTGCCAGCAGCTTCTCTTCGGGGAGGTCCTACGAGCAGTACTTC; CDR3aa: CASSFSSGRSYEQYF
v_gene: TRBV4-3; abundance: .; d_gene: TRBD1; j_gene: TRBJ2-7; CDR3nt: TGCGCCAGCAGCCAAGGACGGACAGGGTCCTACGAGCAGTACTTC; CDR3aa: CASSQGRTGSYEQYF
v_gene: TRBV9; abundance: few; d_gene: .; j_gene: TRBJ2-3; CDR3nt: TGTGCCAGCAGCGTAAACCAAGATACGCAGTATTTT; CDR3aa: CASSVNQDTQYF
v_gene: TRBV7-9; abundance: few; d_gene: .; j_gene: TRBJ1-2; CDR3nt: TGTGCCAGCAGCCGGTCAGGTTTGGATGGCTACACCTTC; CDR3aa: CASSRSGLDGYTF
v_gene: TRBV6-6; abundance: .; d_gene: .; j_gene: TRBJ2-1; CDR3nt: TGTGCCAGCAGCCTTAGGACAGCCGACTACAATGAGCAGTTCTTC; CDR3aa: CASSLRTADYNEQFF
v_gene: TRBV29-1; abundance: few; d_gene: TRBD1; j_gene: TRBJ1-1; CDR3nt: TGCAGCGTTGAAGTCGGGACAGCGAACACTGAAGCTTTCTTT; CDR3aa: CSVEVGTANTEAFF
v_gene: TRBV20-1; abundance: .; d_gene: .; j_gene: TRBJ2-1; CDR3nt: TGCAGTGCTAGAGATTCCCGACTAGTTGTGAATGAGCAGTTCTTC; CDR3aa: CSARDSRLVVNEQFF
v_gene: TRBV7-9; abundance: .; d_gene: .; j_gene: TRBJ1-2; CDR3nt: TGTGCCAGCAGCTTAGATGCAGCCTCCTACACCTTC; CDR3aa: CASSLDAASYTF
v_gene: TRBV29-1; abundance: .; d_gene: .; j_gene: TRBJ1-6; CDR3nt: TGCAGCGCTGAAGAGGGGGACGGGTATCCCCTCCACTTT; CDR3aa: CSAEEGDGYPLHF
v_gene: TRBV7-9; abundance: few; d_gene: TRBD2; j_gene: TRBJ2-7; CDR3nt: TGTGCCAGCGAATTAGCGGGAGTCTCCCAAGAGCAGTACTTC; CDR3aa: CASELAGVSQEQYF
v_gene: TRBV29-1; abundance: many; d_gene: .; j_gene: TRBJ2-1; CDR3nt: TGCAGCGTTGCCAGGGGGACTGGATCCTACAATGAGCAGTTCTTC; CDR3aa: CSVARGTGSYNEQFF
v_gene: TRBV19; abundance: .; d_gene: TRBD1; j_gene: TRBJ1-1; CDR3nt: TGTGCCAGTAGTACAAGACAGGGGGCCCCCCGGCAGAACACTGAAGCTTTCTTT; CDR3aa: CASSTRQGAPRQNTEAFF
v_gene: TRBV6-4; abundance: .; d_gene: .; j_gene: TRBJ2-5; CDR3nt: TGTGCCAGCAGTGATGCAGGGGAGCGAGAGACCCAGTACTTC; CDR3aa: CASSDAGERETQYF
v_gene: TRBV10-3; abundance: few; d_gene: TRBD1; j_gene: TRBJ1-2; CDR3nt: TGTGCCATCAGTGATAATACAGGGGCCAACTATGGCTACACCTTC; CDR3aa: CAISDNTGANYGYTF
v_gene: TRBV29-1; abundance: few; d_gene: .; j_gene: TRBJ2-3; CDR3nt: TGCAGCGTGGGGGGCGGGAGTGATACGCAGTATTTT; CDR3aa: CSVGGGSDTQYF
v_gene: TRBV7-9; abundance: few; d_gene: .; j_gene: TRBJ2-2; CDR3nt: TGTGCCAGCAGCCGCGGGATGGGGTACCCGAACACCGGGGAGCTGTTTTTT; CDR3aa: CASSRGMGYPNTGELFF
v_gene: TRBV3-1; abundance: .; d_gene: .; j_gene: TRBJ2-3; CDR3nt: TGTGCCAGCAGCCACGGACAGTTGACGCAGTATTTT; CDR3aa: CASSHGQLTQYF
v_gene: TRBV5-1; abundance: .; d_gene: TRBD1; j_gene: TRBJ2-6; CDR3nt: TGCGCCAGCAGCTTGGAGGGGACAGCTTCCTCTGGGGCCAACGTCCTGACTTTC; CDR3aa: CASSLEGTASSGANVLTF
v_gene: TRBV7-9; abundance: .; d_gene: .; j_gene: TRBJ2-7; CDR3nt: TGTGCCAGCAGCTTAGAAGAAAGAAGCTCCTACGAGCAGTACTTC; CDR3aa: CASSLEERSSYEQYF
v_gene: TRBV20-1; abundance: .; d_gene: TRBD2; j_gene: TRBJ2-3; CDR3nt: TGCAGTGCTCGGACTAGCGGGCGCACAGATACGCAGTATTTT; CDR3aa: CSARTSGRTDTQYF
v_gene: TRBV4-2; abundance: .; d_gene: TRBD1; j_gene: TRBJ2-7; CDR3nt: TGTGCCAGCAGCCAAGAGACTCCCGGACAGGGGGTTTCCTACGAGCAGTACTTC; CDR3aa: CASSQETPGQGVSYEQYF
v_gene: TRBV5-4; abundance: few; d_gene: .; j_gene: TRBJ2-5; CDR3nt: TGTGCCAGCAGCTTGTGGCAGGGTGAATGGGTGACCCAGTACTTC; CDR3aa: CASSLWQGEWVTQYF
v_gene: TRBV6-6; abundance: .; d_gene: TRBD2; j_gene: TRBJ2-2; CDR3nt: TGTGCCAGCAGTTACGCGGGGGGCGGCGGTGGGGAGCTGTTTTTT; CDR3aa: CASSYAGGGGGELFF
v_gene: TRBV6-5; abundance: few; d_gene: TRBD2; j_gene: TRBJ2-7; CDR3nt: TGTGCCAGCGGGGGACGAGCGGGAGCCTCGACCTACGAGCAGTACTTC; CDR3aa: CASGGRAGASTYEQYF
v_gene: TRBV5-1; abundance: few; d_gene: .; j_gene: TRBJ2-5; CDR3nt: TGCGCCAGCAGCTTGTATCGGGTCGGTAGCAGACACCAAGAGACCCAGTACTTC; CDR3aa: CASSLYRVGSRHQETQYF
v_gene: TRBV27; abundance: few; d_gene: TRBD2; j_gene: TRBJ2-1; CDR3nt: TGTGCCAGCAGTTTGAATAGCGGGGGCCACAATGAGCAGTTCTTC; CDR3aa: CASSLNSGGHNEQFF
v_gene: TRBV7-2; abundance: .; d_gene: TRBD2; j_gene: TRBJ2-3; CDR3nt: TGTGCCAGCAGACCCATAGCGGGTTCCCTCACAGATACGCAGTATTTT; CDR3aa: CASRPIAGSLTDTQYF
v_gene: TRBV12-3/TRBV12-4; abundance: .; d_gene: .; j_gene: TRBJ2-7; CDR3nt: TGTGCCAGCAGTTTATGGGGGGTAGAGACCTACGAGCAGTACTTC; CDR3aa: CASSLWGVETYEQYF
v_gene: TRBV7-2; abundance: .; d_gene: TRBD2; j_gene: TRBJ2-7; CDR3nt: TGTGCCAGCAGCTTTAGCGGGAGTAGCAACGAGCAGTACTTC; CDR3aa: CASSFSGSSNEQYF
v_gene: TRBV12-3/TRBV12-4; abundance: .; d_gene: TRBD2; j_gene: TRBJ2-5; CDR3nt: TGTGCCAGCAGTTTTGGTGAGGGACTAGCGGTTTGGGAGGAGACCCAGTACTTC; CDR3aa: CASSFGEGLAVWEETQYF
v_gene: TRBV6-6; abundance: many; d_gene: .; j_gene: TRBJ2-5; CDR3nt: TGTGCCAGCAGTTACTCAGGTAGACCGTTCCAAGAGACCCAGTACTTC; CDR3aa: CASSYSGRPFQETQYF
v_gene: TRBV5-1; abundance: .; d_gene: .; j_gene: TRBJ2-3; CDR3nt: TGCGCCAGCACCGCACAGGATAGCACAGATACGCAGTATTTT; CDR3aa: CASTAQDSTDTQYF
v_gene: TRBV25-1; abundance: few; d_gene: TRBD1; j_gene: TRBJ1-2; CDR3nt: TGTGCCAGCAGTAGACAGGGGTCAAGTGGCTACACCTTC; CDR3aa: CASSRQGSSGYTF
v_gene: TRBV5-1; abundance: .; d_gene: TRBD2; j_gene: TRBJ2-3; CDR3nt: TGCGCCAGCAGCTTGGAAAAAAGCGGGGCAGATACGCAGTATTTT; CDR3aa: CASSLEKSGADTQYF
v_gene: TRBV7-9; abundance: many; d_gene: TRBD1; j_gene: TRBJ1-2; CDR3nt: TGTGCCAGCAGCTCACTGACAGGGGATCTAGGCGGCTACACCTTC; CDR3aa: CASSSLTGDLGGYTF
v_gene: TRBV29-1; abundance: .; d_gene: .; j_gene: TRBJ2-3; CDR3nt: TGCAGCGTTGTAAGGGTCACAGATACGCAGTATTTT; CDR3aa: CSVVRVTDTQYF
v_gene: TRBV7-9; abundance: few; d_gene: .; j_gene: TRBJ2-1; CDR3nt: TGTGCCAGCAGCATTCGCGGGGACAATGAGCAGTTCTTC; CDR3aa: CASSIRGDNEQFF
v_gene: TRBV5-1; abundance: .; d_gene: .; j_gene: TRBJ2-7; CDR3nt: TGCGCCAGCAGCCCCCTGTTTGGGGAAGCCTACGAGCAGTACTTC; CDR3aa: CASSPLFGEAYEQYF